This passage covers 18 T cell receptor beta chains from one sample sequenced in a study of T cell clonotyping in hematopoietic cell transplantation. Time point noted: recipient sample about 28 days before transplant, after cytoreduction. Profiling relied on immunoSEQ multiplex PCR, and the TCRdb table lists in-frame clones only, not all of them. The table includes roughly 28,000 clones, about 92% detected once. The specimen comprised peripheral blood mononuclear cells, sampled before stem cell transplant. Every receptor here comes from a man aged 45-60 years with acute myeloid leukemia. Some clones in this sample may be carry-over from other donors' samples.

This clone was counted once. The chain is built from TRBV27 and TRBJ2-7; 7 nucleotides match TRBD1. Per germline, CDR1 MNHEY and CDR2 SMNVEV (reference sequence). Losses at the gene ends were 8 bases for V and 3 bases for J; bases not matched to a gene: 13. The CDR3 sequence is 15 residues long. CDR3 DNA: TGTGCCAGCTCGTTGTGGGGACAGAACCTCTACGAGCAGTACTTC. This gives the protein CASSLWGQNLYEQYF.

The V gene is TRBV11-2, the J gene TRBJ1-1; D may be TRBD1 (5 bases). CDR1 and CDR2 (germline): SGHAT, FQNNGV. The CDR3 sequence is 14 residues long. Trimming pared 6 bases from V and 1 base from J, leaving 12 bases between. The CDR3 DNA reads TGTGCCAGCAGATTGGCAGGGCAGAACACTGAAGCTTTCTTT. It specifies CASRLAGQNTEAFF.

This clone was recorded only once. CDR3 DNA: TGTGCCAGCAGCGTAGCCCGGATTAACACCGGGGAGCTGTTTTTT. The encoded protein is CASSVARINTGELFF. The chain recombines TRBV9 with TRBJ2-2, with D unclear. V was pared by 0 bases and J by 2 bases, with 8 bases between. This CDR3 comprises 15 residues. Germline V gene sequence: CDR1 SGDLS, CDR2 YYNGEE. Combining the CDR3 with reference TRBV9 and TRBJ2-2 gives the whole variable domain DSGVTQTPKHLITATGQRVTLRCSPRSGDLSVYWYQQSLDQGLQFLIQYYNGEERAKGNILERFSAQQFPDLHSELNLSSLELGDSALYFCASSVARINTGELFFGEGSRLTVL.

The rearrangement joins TRBV30 to TRBJ2-5; 7 positions agree with TRBD2. CDR3 length: 12 amino acids. The germline CDR1 and CDR2 sequences are GTSNPN and SVGIG (reference sequence). The V segment lost 6 bases and the J segment 6 bases; nucleotides outside the gene matches: 7. The DNA for the CDR3 is TGTGCCTGTTCCCGGGGAGGGAAGACCCAGTACTTC. This gives the protein CACSRGGKTQYF.

The chain carries TRBV27 and TRBJ1-1, with no clear D. The germline V gene has CDR1 MNHEY and CDR2 SMNVEV (reference sequence). V was trimmed by 8 bases and J by 0 bases, leaving 10 bases between them. The CDR3 consists of 13 residues. CDR3 amino acids: CASGIGVNTEAFF. CDR3 in DNA: TGTGCCAGCGGTATAGGAGTGAACACTGAAGCTTTCTTT.

The V gene is TRBV28, the J gene TRBJ1-3; D is ambiguous. The CDR3 length is 14 residues. The germline V gene encodes CDR1 MDHEN and CDR2 SYDVKM. The V and J ends lost 7 bases and 2 bases respectively, with 12 bases between them. In DNA form, the CDR3 reads TGTGCCAGCATCTTTAGAGGGACTGGAAACACCATATATTTT. Translating gives CASIFRGTGNTIYF.

The gene calls are TRBV7-7 and TRBJ2-3; tentative D call: TRBD1 (5 bases). V was trimmed by 2 bases and J by 0 bases, leaving 9 bases between them. This CDR3 has 15 amino acids. CDR1 is SSHAT, CDR2 FNYEAQ, per germline (reference sequence). As DNA, the CDR3 is TGTGCCAGCAGCTTAAGGGGCCTTAGCACAGATACGCAGTATTTT. Its protein is CASSLRGLSTDTQYF.

This sequence joins TRBV29-1 and TRBJ2-2; tentatively, D is TRBD2 (5 bases). CDR1 and CDR2 (germline): SQVTM, ANQGSEA. V was shortened by 8 bases and J by 2 bases, with 15 bases between the two germline ends. The CDR3 has 14 amino acids. The CDR3: CSIVSGINTGELFF. Here the CDR3 DNA reads TGCAGCATTGTGTCGGGGATCAACACCGGGGAGCTGTTTTTT.

This clone has a single count. V is TRBV28 and J is TRBJ1-4; 12 bases align to TRBD1. This CDR3 is built from 17 residues. V lost 8 bases and J lost 1; bases outside the gene matches: 8. Germline V gives CDR1 MDHEN, CDR2 SYDVKM. In DNA, the CDR3 is TGTGCCAGCCGGGGACAGGGGGCTTGGGGAACTAATGAAAAACTGTTTTTT. Encoded protein: CASRGQGAWGTNEKLFF.

This chain uses TRBV19 with TRBJ1-5; 7 nucleotides align to TRBD1. The V gene's germline CDR1 is LNHDA and CDR2 SQIVND (reference sequence). Trimming at V came to 3 bases and at J to 4 bases, leaving 6 bases not matched to a gene. This CDR3 has 15 residues. CDR3 DNA sequence: TGTGCCAGTAGTATCCCAGGGGGTCGGAATCAGCCCCAGCATTTT. Translating gives CASSIPGGRNQPQHF. Full variable domain (remainder filled in from reference TRBV19 and TRBJ1-5): DGGITQSPKYLFRKEGQNVTLSCEQNLNHDAMYWYRQDPGQGLRLIYYSQIVNDFQKGDIAEGYSVSREKKESFPLTVTSAQKNPTAFYLCASSIPGGRNQPQHFGDGTRLSIL.

This chain joins TRBV25-1 and TRBJ1-1; 9 nucleotides match TRBD1. This CDR3 contains 16 residues. Trimming cost V 4 bases and J 4 bases; bases outside gene matches: 10. Germline V gives CDR1 MGHDK, CDR2 SYGVNS. CDR3 in DNA: TGTGCCAGCAGTGTGCCGGGACAGGGAAGGCCCACTGAAGCTTTCTTT. Encoded protein: CASSVPGQGRPTEAFF.

The chain uses TRBV5-6 and TRBJ2-5; D perhaps matches TRBD2 (6 bases). Trimming removed 2 bases from V and 5 bases from J, with 16 bases in between. This CDR3 has 15 amino acids. Germline V CDR1 and CDR2: SGHDT, YYEEEE. In DNA, the CDR3 is TGTGCCAGCAGCTTTCGAGGGCCCCGGGGGGAGACCCAGTACTTC. Residues: CASSFRGPRGETQYF.

The chain recombines TRBV18 with TRBJ2-7; TRBD2 aligns across 8 bases. Trimming at V came to 1 base and at J to 1 base, leaving 0 bases not matched to a gene. Germline V gene sequence: CDR1 KGHSH, CDR2 LQKENI. CDR3 length: 14 amino acids. The CDR3 loop reads CASSPLAGSYEQYF. As DNA, the CDR3 is TGTGCCAGCTCACCACTAGCGGGGTCCTACGAGCAGTACTTC.

The V gene is TRBV4-3, the J gene TRBJ2-2; TRBD1 matches 8 bases. V shed 6 bases, J shed 2 bases, and the junction held 5 bases outside the gene matches. The CDR3 contains 15 residues. The V gene's germline CDR1 is LGHNA and CDR2 YSLEER. The CDR3 sequence is CASRSDRENTGELFF. CDR3 DNA sequence: TGCGCCAGCAGATCGGACAGGGAAAACACCGGGGAGCTGTTTTTT.

The chain links TRBV28 to TRBJ2-3; 7 bases are shared with TRBD2. Germline CDR1 MDHEN, CDR2 SYDVKM. The CDR3 runs 14 residues. The V segment lost 7 bases and the J segment 0 bases; nucleotides outside the gene matches: 4. The DNA of the CDR3 is TGTGCCAGCAAAGGCGGGGGTAGCACAGATACGCAGTATTTT. Encoded protein: CASKGGGSTDTQYF. The complete variable domain, with remaining parts taken from reference TRBV28 and TRBJ2-3, reads DVKVTQSSRYLVKRTGEKVFLECVQDMDHENMFWYRQDPGLGLRLIYFSYDVKMKEKGDIPEGYSVSREKKERFSLILESASTNQTSMYLCASKGGGSTDTQYFGPGTRLTVL.

This sequence joins TRBV6-5 and TRBJ2-2; 7 bases line up with TRBD1. CDR1 and CDR2 from the germline V gene are MNHEY and SVGAGI. J was trimmed by 3 bases and V by 2 bases; bases with no gene match: 3. CDR3 size: 15 residues. The CDR3: CASSYLGTDTGELFF. The CDR3 bases are TGTGCCAGCAGTTACCTCGGGACAGACACCGGGGAGCTGTTTTTT.

The chain recombines TRBV18 with TRBJ1-5; 9 nucleotides agree with TRBD1. CDR3 size: 16 residues. The V gene end was trimmed by 3 bases and the J gene end by 3 bases; junction bases not matched to a gene: 6. The germline V gene encodes CDR1 KGHSH and CDR2 LQKENI. In DNA, the CDR3 is TGTGCCAGCTCACCGGGACAGGGAATTGCCAATCAGCCCCAGCATTTT. Translating it yields CASSPGQGIANQPQHF.

The chain links TRBV7-6 to TRBJ1-4; no definite D call. The CDR3 runs 16 residues. Germline lookup yields CDR1 SGHVS and CDR2 FNYEAQ. V lost 1 base, J lost 6 bases, and 15 bases lay in between. The CDR3 sequence is CASSLGYASGHEKLFF. In DNA form, the CDR3 reads TGTGCCAGCAGCTTAGGATATGCGTCCGGGCATGAAAAACTGTTTTTT.